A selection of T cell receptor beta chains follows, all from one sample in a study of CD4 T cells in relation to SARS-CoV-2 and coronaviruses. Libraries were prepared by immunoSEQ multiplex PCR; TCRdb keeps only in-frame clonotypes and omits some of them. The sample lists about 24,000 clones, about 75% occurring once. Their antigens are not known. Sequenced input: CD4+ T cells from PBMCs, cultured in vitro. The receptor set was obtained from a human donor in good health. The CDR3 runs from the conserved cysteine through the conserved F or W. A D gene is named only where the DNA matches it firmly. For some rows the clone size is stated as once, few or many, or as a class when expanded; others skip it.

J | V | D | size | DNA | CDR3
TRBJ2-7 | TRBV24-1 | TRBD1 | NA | TGTGCCACCAGTATGGGACAGGGGTTTCGGGACGAGCAGTACTTC | CATSMGQGFRDEQYF
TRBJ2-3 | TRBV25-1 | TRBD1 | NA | TGTGCCAGCAGTGCGGAGGACAGGGGAGATACGCAGTATTTT | CASSAEDRGDTQYF
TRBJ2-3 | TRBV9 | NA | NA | TGTGCCAGCAGCGTTACGGCTCACGATACGCAGTATTTT | CASSVTAHDTQYF
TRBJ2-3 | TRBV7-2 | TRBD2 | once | TGTGCCAGCAGCTTAGCTAGCGGGATTACAGATACGCAGTATTTT | CASSLASGITDTQYF
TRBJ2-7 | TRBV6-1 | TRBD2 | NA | TGTGCCAGCAGTTTAGCGGGACTGCAGTACTTC | CASSLAGLQYF
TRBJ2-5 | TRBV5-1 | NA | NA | TGCGCCAGCAGCTTGGAAAAGACCCAGTACTTC | CASSLEKTQYF
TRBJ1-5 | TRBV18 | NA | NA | TGTGCCAGCTCACAGGACCGTAAAGAGCCCCAGCATTTT | CASSQDRKEPQHF
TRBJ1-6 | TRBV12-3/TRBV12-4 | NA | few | TGTGCCAGCAGTTTGGGGACACCCCTCCACTTT | CASSLGTPLHF
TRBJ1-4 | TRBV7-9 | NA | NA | TGTGCCAGCAGCCCTTTCTCAACTAATGAAAAACTGTTTTTT | CASSPFSTNEKLFF
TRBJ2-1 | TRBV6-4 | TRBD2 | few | TGTGCCAGCAGTGAATTAGCGGGAGCATCGAATGAGCAGTTCTTC | CASSELAGASNEQFF
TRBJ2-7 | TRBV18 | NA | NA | TGTGCCAGCTCACCACCGAACAGGTTTAGCTCCTACGAGCAGTACTTC | CASSPPNRFSSYEQYF
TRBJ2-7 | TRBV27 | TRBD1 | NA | TGTGCCAGCAGTCGAAGTCCGGCAGGGGGTCCGTACGAGCAGTACTTC | CASSRSPAGGPYEQYF
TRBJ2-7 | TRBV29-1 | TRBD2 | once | TGCAGCGTTCCCTCTAGCGGGAGGCCCTACGAGCAGTACTTC | CSVPSSGRPYEQYF
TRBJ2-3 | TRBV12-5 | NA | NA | TGTGCTAGTGCTCCGGAAGGTAGCACAGATACGCAGTATTTT | CASAPEGSTDTQYF
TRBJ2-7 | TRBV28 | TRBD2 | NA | TGTGCCAGCCAGCTCGGGGGGGACGAGCAGTACTTC | CASQLGGDEQYF
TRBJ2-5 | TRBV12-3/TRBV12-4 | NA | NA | TGTGCCAGCAGCCGTGGACCTTGGGAGACCCAGTACTTC | CASSRGPWETQYF
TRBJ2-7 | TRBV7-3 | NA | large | TGTGCCAGCAGCTTTTACGGGGGCGAGCAGTACTTC | CASSFYGGEQYF
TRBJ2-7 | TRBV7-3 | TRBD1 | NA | TGTGCCAGCAGCACGACAGGGGCCTCCGAGCAGTACTTC | CASSTTGASEQYF
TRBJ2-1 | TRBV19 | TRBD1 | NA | TGTGCCAGTAGTCCGGGACAGGGTAACAATGAGCAGTTCTTC | CASSPGQGNNEQFF
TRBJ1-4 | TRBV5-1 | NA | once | TGCGCCAGCAGCCCCTGGGGCGGGGGTAGTGAAAAACTGTTTTTT | CASSPWGGGSEKLFF
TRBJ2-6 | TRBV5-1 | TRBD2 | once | TGCGCCAGCAGCGGGACTAGCAGAATCTCTGGGGCCAACGTCCTGACTTTC | CASSGTSRISGANVLTF
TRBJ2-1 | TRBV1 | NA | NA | TGCACCAGCAGCCAAGAACTAGCGGGAGGTTTGTTTGTGAATGAGCAGTTCTTC | CTSSQELAGGLFVNEQFF
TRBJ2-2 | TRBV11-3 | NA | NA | TGTGCCAGCAGTGACCCCGTCGGGGAGCTGTTTTTT | CASSDPVGELFF
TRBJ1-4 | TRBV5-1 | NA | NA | TGCGCCAGCAGCTCGGGGGCGACAGACAGAAATGAAAAACTGTTTTTT | CASSSGATDRNEKLFF
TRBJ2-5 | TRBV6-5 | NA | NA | TGTGCCAGCAGCGCCGGGAGAGAAGGTCGGGAGACCCAGTACTTC | CASSAGREGRETQYF
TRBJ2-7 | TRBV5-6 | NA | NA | TGTGCCAGCAGCTTTCAGGGGAGCTACGAGCAGTACTTC | CASSFQGSYEQYF
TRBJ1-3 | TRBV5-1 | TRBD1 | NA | TGCGCCAGCAGCCCGACAGGGGGAAACACCATATATTTT | CASSPTGGNTIYF
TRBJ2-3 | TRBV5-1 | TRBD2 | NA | TGCGCCAGCAGCATGACAGGGACTAGCGATACGCAGTATTTT | CASSMTGTSDTQYF
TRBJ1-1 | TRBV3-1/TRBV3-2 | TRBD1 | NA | TGTGCCAGCAGCCTGGGACAGGGCACTGAAGCTTTCTTT | CASSLGQGTEAFF
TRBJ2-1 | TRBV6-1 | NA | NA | TGTGCCAGCAGTGAGTTAGCCGGGACCACACAATTTTATGAGCAGTTCTTC | CASSELAGTTQFYEQFF
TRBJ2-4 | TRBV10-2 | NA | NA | TGCGCCAGCAGTGGAGAGGCCATTAAAAACATTCAGTACTTC | CASSGEAIKNIQYF
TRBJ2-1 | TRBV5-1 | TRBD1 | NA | TGCGCCAGCAGCTTGGAACAGGGGGCGAATGAGCAGTTCTTC | CASSLEQGANEQFF
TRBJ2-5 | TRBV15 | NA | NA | TGTGCCACCAGCAGAGATGTCGAGACCCAGTACTTC | CATSRDVETQYF
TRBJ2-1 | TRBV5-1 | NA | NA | TGCGCCAGCAGCGGAAACAATGAGCAGTTCTTC | CASSGNNEQFF
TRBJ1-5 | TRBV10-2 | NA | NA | TGCGCCAGCAGGACCGAAAGCAATCAGCCCCAGCATTTT | CASRTESNQPQHF
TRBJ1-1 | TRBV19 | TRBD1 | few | TGTGCCGCAGCCCGCAGGGGGGTCACTGAAGCTTTCTTT | CAAARRGVTEAFF
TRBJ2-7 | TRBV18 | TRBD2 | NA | TGTGCCAGCTCCCCACTAGCGGGAGGCTCCTCGGGGGAGCAGTACTTC | CASSPLAGGSSGEQYF
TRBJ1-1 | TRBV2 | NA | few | TGTGCCAGCAGTGACCCCACGAACACTGAAGCTTTCTTT | CASSDPTNTEAFF
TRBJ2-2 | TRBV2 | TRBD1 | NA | TGTGCCAGCAGTGCGGACAGGGGGATCACCGGGGAGCTGTTTTTT | CASSADRGITGELFF
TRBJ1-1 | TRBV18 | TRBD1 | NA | TGTGCCAGCTCCAGAGGAGGTGGGACAGAGCCCACTGAAGCTTTCTTT | CASSRGGGTEPTEAFF
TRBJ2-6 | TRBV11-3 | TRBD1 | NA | TGTGCCAGCAGCTCAAGTGACAGGGCTGGGGCCAACGTCCTGACTTTC | CASSSSDRAGANVLTF
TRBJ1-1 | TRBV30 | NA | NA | TGTGCCTGGAGTGTGGCCGTGAACACTGAAGCTTTCTTT | CAWSVAVNTEAFF
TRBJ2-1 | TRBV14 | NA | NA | TGTGCCAGCAGCCGCCTCGGGCTAGCCTCCTACAATGAGCAGTTCTTC | CASSRLGLASYNEQFF
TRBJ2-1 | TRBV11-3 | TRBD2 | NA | TGTGCCAGCAGCTTAGGGCGGCTAGCGGGGGCTGTGGATGAGCAGTTCTTC | CASSLGRLAGAVDEQFF
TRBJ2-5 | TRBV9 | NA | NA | TGTGCCAGCAGCTCCAGAGGGGGGGGTGAAGAGACCCAGTACTTC | CASSSRGGGEETQYF
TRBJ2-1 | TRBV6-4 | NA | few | TGTGCCAGCAGTGACGTGGGGTATGAGCAGTTCTTC | CASSDVGYEQFF
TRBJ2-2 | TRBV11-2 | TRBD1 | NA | TGTGCCAGCAGTCCCGGGACAGGGGGTATCGGGGAGCTGTTTTTT | CASSPGTGGIGELFF
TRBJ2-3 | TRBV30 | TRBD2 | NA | TGTGCCTGGAGTTATAGCGGGGGGGCAGATACGCAGTATTTT | CAWSYSGGADTQYF
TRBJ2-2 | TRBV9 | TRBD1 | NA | TGTGCCAGCAGCGCTCGGACAGGGGAGAACACCGGGGAGCTGTTTTTT | CASSARTGENTGELFF
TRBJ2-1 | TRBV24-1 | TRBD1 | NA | TGTGCCACCAGTGACCCGCCGGGACAGTTGAATGAGCAGTTCTTC | CATSDPPGQLNEQFF
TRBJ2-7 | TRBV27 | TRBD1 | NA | TGTGCCAGCAACTCAGGGGGCGCATTCTACGAGCAGTACTTC | CASNSGGAFYEQYF
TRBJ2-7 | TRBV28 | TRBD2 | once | TGTGCCAGCAGTTTGGCGGGAGGTTACGAGCAGTACTTC | CASSLAGGYEQYF
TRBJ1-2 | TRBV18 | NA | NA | TGTGCCAGCTCACCAAGGGGTAGAGAAGGCTACACCTTC | CASSPRGREGYTF
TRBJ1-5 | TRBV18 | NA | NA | TGTGCCAGCTCACCCGGACGGAATCAGCCCCAGCATTTT | CASSPGRNQPQHF
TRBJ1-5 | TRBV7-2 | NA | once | TGTGCCAGCAGCTTAGCGAACACGGCCCAGGGGCCCCAGCATTTT | CASSLANTAQGPQHF
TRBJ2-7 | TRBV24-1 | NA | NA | TGTGCCACCAGTGATACCGCCAACGAGCAGTACTTC | CATSDTANEQYF
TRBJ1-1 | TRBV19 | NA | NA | TGTGCCAGTAGTATAACGGGGGCTGAAGCTTTCTTT | CASSITGAEAFF